This paragraph covers one T cell receptor beta chain sequence. The PCR made use of 60 Vbeta and 13 Jbeta primers. TCRdb's table, derived via immunoSEQ multiplex PCR, lists solely in-frame clones and lacks some. The table lists 100,000 to 150,000 clones, less than 80% of them singletons. This sample is part of a study of cytomegalovirus exposure and HLA in healthy donors. Sequencing was carried out using PBMCs. The source is a middle-aged man in good health and CMV-seropositive.

CDR3 DNA sequence: TGCGCCAGCAGCTTGGACCACAGTTCCTACGAGCAGTACTTC. Translated, it gives CASSLDHSSYEQYF. V and J are TRBV5-1 and TRBJ2-5; D not resolved. The DNA end favors TRBJ2-7, so the J call may be wrong. The germline gives CDR1 SGHRS, CDR2 YFSETQ. CDR3 length equals 14 residues.